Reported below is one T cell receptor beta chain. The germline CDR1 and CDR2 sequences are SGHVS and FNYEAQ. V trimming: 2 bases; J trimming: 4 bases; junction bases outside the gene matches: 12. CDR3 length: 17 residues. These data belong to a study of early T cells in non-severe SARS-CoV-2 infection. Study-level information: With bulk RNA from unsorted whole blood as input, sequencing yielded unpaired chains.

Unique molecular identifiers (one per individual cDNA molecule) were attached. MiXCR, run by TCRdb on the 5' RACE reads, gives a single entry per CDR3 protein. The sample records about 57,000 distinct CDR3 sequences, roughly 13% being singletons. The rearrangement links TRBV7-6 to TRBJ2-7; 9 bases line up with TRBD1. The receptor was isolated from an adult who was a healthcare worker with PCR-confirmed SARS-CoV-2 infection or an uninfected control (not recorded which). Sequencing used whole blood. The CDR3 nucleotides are TGTGCCAGCAGCTTAAAAAACTCCGGGACAGGGAGATACGAGCAGTACTTC. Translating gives CASSLKNSGTGRYEQYF.